The clone carrying this T cell receptor (beta chain) occurred many times. Its cognate antigen is unknown. The entry originates in a study of T-cell memory formation after mild COVID-19. Study context: TCR clustering was largely donor specific.

cDNA libraries for TCR alpha and TCR beta, carrying sample barcodes and UMIs, came from 5'RACE with constant-segment primers. TCRdb called the 5' RACE reads again in MiXCR, with one record for every CDR3 protein. The sample records fewer than 250,000 distinct CDR3 sequences, approximately 15% being singletons. Broader study findings: While clones contracting from day 15 to 85 were balanced between CD4 and CD8, later expanders leaned CD4+. The second-wave clones peaking on day 37 were not confirmed as SARS-CoV-2-specific.

Germline CDR1 reads SGHRS; CDR2 reads YFSETQ. V lost 6 bases, J lost 2 bases, and 8 bases stayed unmatched. The CDR3 covers 16 residues. The TCR sequence derives from an adult woman who had mild COVID-19 (a few samples of this study predate the infection). Cell type and time point are not known. The specimen sequenced was PBMCs or a T cell subset sorted from them (not recorded which). V is TRBV5-1 and J is TRBJ2-1; 10 bases align to TRBD2. CDR3 coding DNA: TGCGCCAGCATCGCCGTGAGCGGGAGGGCCTACAATGAGCAGTTCTTC. Its protein is CASIAVSGRAYNEQFF.